This TCR beta chain originates from a study of T cell clonotyping in hematopoietic cell transplantation. In the study overall: Cytoreduction preceded collection of pretransplant recipient samples.

Per germline, CDR1 SGDLS and CDR2 YYNGEE. This CDR3 is 15 amino acids long. V was trimmed by 2 bases and J by 2 bases, leaving 10 bases between them. Points on this clone: What it binds is unknown.

Study-level results: Few recipient clonotypes overlapped donors; over 95% were de novo at given depth. Recipient TCR diversity dropped after transplant; expanded clonotypes rose from day 30 to 180.

The time point: recipient sample about 28 days before transplant, after cytoreduction. Samples: about 28 days before transplant, then days 30, 100 and 180 after. TCRdb's copy holds only in-frame clones and misses some; the assay was immunoSEQ multiplex PCR. Among tens of thousands of clones listed, approximately 90% were seen once. V usage is TRBV9 and J usage is TRBJ2-2; D perhaps matches TRBD2 (5 bases). The material sequenced was peripheral blood mononuclear cells, taken before stem cell transplant. The receptor's source is a man between 60 and 75 years old with biphenotypic leukemia. Some clones in this sample may be carry-over from other donors' samples. The CDR3 spells CASSVGSSNTGELFF. The CDR3 region has the DNA TGTGCCAGCAGCGTGGGGAGCTCTAACACCGGGGAGCTGTTTTTT.